This is a list of T cell receptor beta chains from one sample in a study of blood T cell repertoires in COVID-19. Profiled with immunoSEQ multiplex PCR; TCRdb holds only in-frame clones, not every one. Here the sample spans approximately 220,000 clones, 65% to 90% being singletons. Sequenced material: PBMCs or T cells enriched from blood (not recorded which). These receptors originate from a woman in her thirties or forties with acute COVID-19. Each CDR3 is given with its conserved first and last residue. The order of the fields is CDR3 DNA, CDR3 protein, D gene, clone size, J gene, V gene. D genes are given only for firm matches. Size tells how often a clone was seen (once, few, many) or the class of an expanded clone, and some rows leave it out.

TGCAGCGTTGGGGGGGTGGCGGATGATTTGAACACTGAAGCTTTCTTT	CSVGGVADDLNTEAFF	.	.	TRBJ1-1	TRBV29-1
TGTGCCAGCAGCTCTCAGGTCACTGAAGCTTTCTTT	CASSSQVTEAFF	.	.	TRBJ1-1	TRBV7-9
TGCGCCAGCAGTTCTACGACTAGCGGGAGAGAGACCCAGTACTTC	CASSSTTSGRETQYF	TRBD2	.	TRBJ2-5	TRBV5-1
TGTGCCAGCAGCGGGGGGTCAATCACAGATACGCAGTATTTT	CASSGGSITDTQYF	.	.	TRBJ2-3	TRBV7-8
TGCAGCGTTCGTGGAGGACAGGGCTCCTACGAGCAGTACTTC	CSVRGGQGSYEQYF	TRBD1	once	TRBJ2-7	TRBV29-1
TGTGCCAGCTTCATTTACCCGACAGGCTCAAGTACTTCTGGAAACACCATATATTTT	CASFIYPTGSSTSGNTIYF	.	.	TRBJ1-3	TRBV2
TGTGCCAGCAGCCCGACTAGCGGGAGGTCTGAGCAGTTCTTC	CASSPTSGRSEQFF	TRBD2	once	TRBJ2-1	TRBV6-5
TGTGCCTGTAGGGGGTCATACAATGGCTACACCTTC	CACRGSYNGYTF	.	.	TRBJ1-2	TRBV28
TGTGCCAGCAGCTTAGATGGCCAGGGGGCTACAGATACGCAGTATTTT	CASSLDGQGATDTQYF	TRBD1	.	TRBJ2-3	TRBV11-3
TGTGCCAGTAGCCCAGGGCAGGGATGGACCTACGAGCAGTACTTC	CASSPGQGWTYEQYF	.	.	TRBJ2-7	TRBV19
TGTGCCAGCAGCTTTTTTACGGGAGGCACAGATACGCAGTATTTT	CASSFFTGGTDTQYF	.	.	TRBJ2-3	TRBV11-2
TGTGCCAGCAGTACGAGAACCGGGGAGCTGTTTTTT	CASSTRTGELFF	.	.	TRBJ2-2	TRBV28
TGTGCCAGCAGTAGGGGGCCGATTAACTATGGCTACACCTTC	CASSRGPINYGYTF	TRBD1	.	TRBJ1-2	TRBV28
TGTGCCAGCAGCTCACAAGGGGGTAGGGGCACTGAAGCTTTCTTT	CASSSQGGRGTEAFF	.	.	TRBJ1-1	TRBV7-9
TGCGCCAGCAGCTTGTCTAGCGGGAGTTACAATGAGCAGTTCTTC	CASSLSSGSYNEQFF	TRBD2	.	TRBJ2-1	TRBV5-1
TGTGCCAGCAGCCCCCGCTATGGGAGGGAAGCTTTCTTT	CASSPRYGREAFF	.	few	TRBJ1-1	TRBV3-1/TRBV3-2
TGTGCCAGCTCACCCACGGGACTAGTGTCCTACAATGAGCAGTTCTTC	CASSPTGLVSYNEQFF	TRBD2	few	TRBJ2-1	TRBV18
TGTGCCAGCAGCCAAGATCTGGTAGGGGCTTTCACCTACGAGCAGTACTTC	CASSQDLVGAFTYEQYF	.	.	TRBJ2-7	TRBV3-1/TRBV3-2
TGCAGCGTTGAAGAGGAACCAGGGGGAAAAAATGGCTACACCTTC	CSVEEEPGGKNGYTF	TRBD1	.	TRBJ1-2	TRBV29-1
TGTGCCAGCAGCTTACTAGCGCCGAGCTCCTACAATGAGCAGTTCTTC	CASSLLAPSSYNEQFF	TRBD2	.	TRBJ2-1	TRBV5-6
TGTGCCAGCGTGGCAGGCAGCAATCAGCCCCAGCATTTT	CASVAGSNQPQHF	.	.	TRBJ1-5	TRBV2
TGTGCCAGCAGTACCGGACAGGGGTTGCGCACTGAAGCTTTCTTT	CASSTGQGLRTEAFF	TRBD1	.	TRBJ1-1	TRBV6-5
TGTGCCAGCAGCGGACAGGGGCACTATGGCTACACCTTC	CASSGQGHYGYTF	TRBD1	.	TRBJ1-2	TRBV12-3/TRBV12-4
TGTGCCAGCAGCCGAGGGCAGGGGGGTTGGACTGAAGCTTTCTTT	CASSRGQGGWTEAFF	TRBD1	.	TRBJ1-1	TRBV3-1/TRBV3-2
TGTGCCAGCAGAAAGGACACGTCTTACGAGCAGTACTTC	CASRKDTSYEQYF	.	.	TRBJ2-7	TRBV6-5
TGTGCCAGCAAAGTTAGTATCTACGAGCAGTACTTC	CASKVSIYEQYF	.	.	TRBJ2-7	TRBV2
TGTGCCAGCAGCCTCCGGAGCACTGAAGCTTTCTTT	CASSLRSTEAFF	.	.	TRBJ1-1	TRBV13
TGTGCCAGCAGTTCGATGGCGGGAGCATACGAGCAGTACTTC	CASSSMAGAYEQYF	TRBD2	.	TRBJ2-7	TRBV28
TGCGCCAGCAGTCTCGTTCCCCGGGACAGGGTTAATTCCGGGGAGCTGTTTTTT	CASSLVPRDRVNSGELFF	TRBD1	.	TRBJ2-2	TRBV23-1
TGTGCCAGCAGTTTTAGGGAGAGATCCTACGAGCAGTACTTC	CASSFRERSYEQYF	.	.	TRBJ2-7	TRBV27
TGCGCCAGCAGCCAGGGGACAGGGCGGGAGGCCAAAAACATTCAGTACTTC	CASSQGTGREAKNIQYF	TRBD1	.	TRBJ2-4	TRBV4-3
TGTGCCAGCAGCCCCGGGGGGAGGACCAACAATGAGCAGTTCTTC	CASSPGGRTNNEQFF	TRBD2	.	TRBJ2-1	TRBV9
TGTGCCAGCAGGGGGCCCGCTTTCGGGCAGTATTTT	CASRGPAFGQYF	.	.	TRBJ2-3	TRBV2
TGTGCCAGCAGCCTAGGGAAGGGGAATTCACCCCTCCACTTT	CASSLGKGNSPLHF	.	.	TRBJ1-6	TRBV9
TGCAGCGTTTGGGACAGAATGAACACTGAAGCTTTCTTT	CSVWDRMNTEAFF	TRBD1	few	TRBJ1-1	TRBV29-1
TGTGCCAGCAGCTTGTTTTCGACTAGCGGGAGCTACAATGAGCAGTTCTTC	CASSLFSTSGSYNEQFF	TRBD2	.	TRBJ2-1	TRBV7-3
TGTGCCAGCAGTTTATCGGGGGCCCCCTCTCCTAACTATGGCTACACCTTC	CASSLSGAPSPNYGYTF	.	.	TRBJ1-2	TRBV27
TGTGCCAGCAGTTTATTGGGGGGGTCGACTGAAGCTTTCTTT	CASSLLGGSTEAFF	.	.	TRBJ1-1	TRBV28
TGCGCCAGCAGCCTTCTAGCGGGAGGGACCTACAATGAGCAGTTCTTC	CASSLLAGGTYNEQFF	TRBD2	.	TRBJ2-1	TRBV5-1
TGTGCCAGCAGTAATCGGGGAGGATCCTACGAGCAGTACTTC	CASSNRGGSYEQYF	.	.	TRBJ2-7	TRBV28
TGTGCCAGCTCACCCCCCGGACAGTTCTACGAGCAGTACTTC	CASSPPGQFYEQYF	.	once	TRBJ2-7	TRBV18
TGTGCCAGCAGCTCGCTGGCCGGCACAGATACGCAGTATTTT	CASSSLAGTDTQYF	.	.	TRBJ2-3	TRBV5-4
TGTGCCAGCAGCACCCGACAGGGTAAAACACATAATTCACCCCTCCACTTT	CASSTRQGKTHNSPLHF	TRBD1	few	TRBJ1-6	TRBV7-2
TGTGCCAGCATGGACAGGGTATCTGGAAACACCATATATTTT	CASMDRVSGNTIYF	TRBD1	.	TRBJ1-3	TRBV2
TGTGCCAGCAGCTTAGCGGGAGTGCGCACAGATACGCAGTATTTT	CASSLAGVRTDTQYF	.	once	TRBJ2-3	TRBV11-2
TGTGCCAGCAGCCGAGGACTAGCGGGAGGGATGAATGAGCAGTTCTTC	CASSRGLAGGMNEQFF	TRBD2	.	TRBJ2-1	TRBV14
TGTGCCAGCAGAAGGGACAGGGGGAGCACCGGGGAGCTGTTTTTT	CASRRDRGSTGELFF	TRBD1	once	TRBJ2-2	TRBV6-5
TGTGCCAGCAGCGTCGGCGGGAGTGGCGCCTACGAGCAGTACTTC	CASSVGGSGAYEQYF	TRBD2	.	TRBJ2-7	TRBV9
TGTGCCAGTAGTGGGACAGTAGGCGAGCAGTACTTC	CASSGTVGEQYF	TRBD1	.	TRBJ2-7	TRBV19
TGTGCCAGTAGTATAGCAACCAGCGGGAGGGTCAGGTACGAGCAGTACTTC	CASSIATSGRVRYEQYF	TRBD2	.	TRBJ2-7	TRBV19
TGTGCCAGCAGTTACTCTGGTGGAGCTCAGCCCCAGCATTTT	CASSYSGGAQPQHF	.	.	TRBJ1-5	TRBV6-2/TRBV6-3
TGTGCCACCAGTGACCCTACTAGAGAGGCTTACAATGAGCAGTTCTTC	CATSDPTREAYNEQFF	.	.	TRBJ2-1	TRBV24-1
TGTGCCAGCAGCTTAGGGACAGGGGCCTCTGGTTACACCTTC	CASSLGTGASGYTF	TRBD1	.	TRBJ1-2	TRBV11-2
TGTGCCAGCAGCGTAGATCTCCCGGGGGGAAGGGACTATGGCTACACCTTC	CASSVDLPGGRDYGYTF	.	once	TRBJ1-2	TRBV9
TGTGCCAGTAGTCTCTCATTAGACAGATATGGCTACACCTTC	CASSLSLDRYGYTF	.	.	TRBJ1-2	TRBV19
TGTGCCTGGGCGGAAGGGGCCTACGAGCAGTACTTC	CAWAEGAYEQYF	.	.	TRBJ2-7	TRBV30
TGTGCCTGGACGGGACTGAGCTACGAGCAGTACTTC	CAWTGLSYEQYF	.	once	TRBJ2-7	TRBV30
TGTGCCACCAGCCGGTCGACAGGGACCTCCTACAATGAGCAGTTCTTC	CATSRSTGTSYNEQFF	TRBD1	.	TRBJ2-1	TRBV24-1